This TCR beta chain was documented in a study of CD8 T cells in ankylosing spondylitis. Study-wide findings and caveats: Before this, some motif variants had been reported in reactive arthritis synovial fluid and blood. Apparently characteristic of ankylosing spondylitis blood was a TCR beta motif (fewer than 10 highly homologous variants). As for the disease-linked clones, they showed a CD8+ phenotype and occurred at relatively low frequencies in peripheral blood. The study looked at matched synovial fluid samples from ankylosing spondylitis patients. Disease-linked clones were reported to be significantly enriched there.

The CDR3 has 14 residues. Trimming stripped 0 bases from V and 7 bases from J, with 10 bases between. Germline CDR1 LGHDT, CDR2 YNNKEL (reference sequence). MiXCR, run by TCRdb on the 5' RACE reads, gives a single entry per CDR3 protein. The sample carries a few hundred thousand distinct CDR3 sequences, 10% recorded once. This clonotype appeared many times. The target antigen is unknown. The chain carries TRBV3-1 and TRBJ2-1; weak D call: TRBD2 (7 bases). The sequence derives from a male donor with ankylosing spondylitis or in good health (not recorded which). Sequencing was carried out using blood, either unsorted or a sorted T cell fraction (not recorded which). The CDR3, as DNA: TGTGCCAGCAGCCAAGAGGGGAGGGGGAATGAGCAGTTCTTC. Its protein is CASSQEGRGNEQFF.